The 18 T cell receptor beta chains below come from one sample, sequenced in a study of low-dose radiotherapy and immunotherapy resistance in tumors. TRAV- and TRBV-specific primers, spanning alpha and beta chains, primed first-strand cDNA. TCR amplification involved 15 to 25 PCR cycles with a constant-region primer and V-primer adapter. One entry per CDR3 protein, called by TCRdb with MiXCR from the reads. Of 30,000 to 50,000 distinct CDR3 sequences listed, roughly 31% are singletons. The time point denotes: before trial treatment. Sequenced here: PBMCs, sampled before treatment. The receptors derive from a male donor with gallbladder cancer.

The rearrangement joins TRBV6-2 or TRBV6-3 to TRBJ2-5, with D possibly TRBD1 on 6 matching bases. Germline-derived CDR1 and CDR2 are MNHEY and SVGEGT. Trimming removed 6 bases from V and 4 bases from J, with 15 bases in between. This CDR3 region has 14 residues. CDR3 in amino acids: CASSADRRGETQYF. The CDR3 nucleotides read TGTGCCAGCAGCGCGGACAGACGTGGAGAGACCCAGTACTTC.

About this clonotype: This likely came from a read error, as a far larger clone is one base away. The chain uses TRBV5-6 and TRBJ2-1, with 8 bases fitting TRBD1. CDR1 SGHDT and CDR2 YYEEEE come from the germline V gene. This CDR3 contains 13 residues. V gave up 4 bases and J gave up 10 bases; unmatched junction bases: 7. This CDR3 is CASSKQGVGEQFF. The CDR3 DNA reads TGTGCCAGCAGCAAACAGGGGGTTGGGGAGCAGTTCTTC.

This clonotype was detected many times. The V gene is TRBV28, the J gene TRBJ2-7; tentatively, D is TRBD2 (7 bases). The CDR3 spans 15 residues. The germline gives CDR1 MDHEN, CDR2 SYDVKM. Deletions cut 1 base from V and 6 bases from J, with 16 bases between. The CDR3 here is CASSLSGQGRGEQYF. CDR3 nucleotides: TGTGCCAGCAGTTTATCCGGCCAGGGGAGGGGCGAGCAGTACTTC. Variable domain in full (rest from reference TRBV28 and TRBJ2-7): DVKVTQSSRYLVKRTGEKVFLECVQDMDHENMFWYRQDPGLGLRLIYFSYDVKMKEKGDIPEGYSVSREKKERFSLILESASTNQTSMYLCASSLSGQGRGEQYFGPGTRLTVT.

This clonotype was seen a few times. The V and J genes are TRBV5-1 and TRBJ2-3; tentatively, D is TRBD2 (6 bases). The CDR3 is 17 amino acids. Trimming pared 4 bases from V and 2 bases from J, leaving 20 bases between. Looked up from germline, CDR1 is SGHRS and CDR2 is YFSETQ. CDR3 amino acids: CASSLRPGVKVTDTQYF. The CDR3 nucleotides read TGCGCCAGCAGCCTCCGACCGGGAGTGAAGGTCACAGATACGCAGTATTTT.

This clonotype came up many times. The rearrangement links TRBV20-1 to TRBJ2-1, with TRBD2 matching over 12 bases. V was pared by 2 bases and J by 6 bases, with 8 bases of the junction left unmatched. This CDR3 comprises 16 residues. Germline V gene lookup returns CDR1 DFQATT and CDR2 SNEGSKA (reference sequence). DNA for the CDR3: TGCAGTGCTAGATGGAGGACTAGCGGGATAGGCAATGAGCAGTTCTTC. It specifies CSARWRTSGIGNEQFF.

This clonotype has a count of ten or more. The J gene is TRBJ2-2, the V gene TRBV20-1; 11 bases map to TRBD1. The V and J ends lost 5 bases and 9 bases, in that order; junction bases with no gene match: 5. Germline-derived CDR1 and CDR2 are DFQATT and SNEGSKA (reference sequence). This CDR3 spans 13 amino acids. CDR3 nucleotides: TGCAGTGCTCGGGACAGGGGGAGGCGGGAGCTGTTTTTT. It is translated as CSARDRGRRELFF.

This clonotype was recorded many times. The V gene is TRBV7-9, the J gene TRBJ2-7; TRBD1 agrees at 8 bases. With V trimmed by 3 bases and J by 3 bases, 4 bases remained unmatched. The CDR3 covers 14 residues. Germline V CDR1 and CDR2: SEHNR, FQNEAQ (reference sequence). CDR3 amino acids: CASSLAGTGYEQYF. CDR3 DNA sequence: TGTGCCAGCAGCTTGGCCGGGACAGGCTACGAGCAGTACTTC.

The V and J genes are TRBV7-2 and TRBJ2-7; 8 bases match TRBD2. The germline V gene encodes CDR1 SGHTA and CDR2 FQGNSA. Unmatched junction bases numbered 7, after V lost 1 base and J lost 2 bases. This CDR3 contains 16 residues. The CDR3 DNA sequence: TGTGCCAGCAGCTTAGGGACTAGCCCGCTCCCCTACGAGCAGTACTTC. This sequence encodes CASSLGTSPLPYEQYF.

A few counts support this clonotype. One junction end disagrees with the germline gene, perhaps due to a read error. This chain connects TRBV5-3 to TRBJ1-3, with D unresolved. TRBV5-3 is an ORF; its function is uncertain. There are 13 residues in the CDR3. CDR3 residues: CASSLVSGNTIYF. The CDR3 bases are TGTGCCAGCAGCTTGGTTTCAGGAAACACCATATATTTT.

This clonotype was picked up many times. The V call is TRBV28, the J call TRBJ2-2; maybe TRBD2 (6 bases). The V and J ends lost 2 bases and 0 bases respectively, with 16 bases between them. The CDR3 contains 18 residues. CDR1 and CDR2 from the germline V gene are MDHEN and SYDVKM. CDR3 sequence (DNA): TGTGCCAGCAGTTTACAGGGACTCCCATATTCGAACACCGGGGAGCTGTTTTTT. Encoded protein: CASSLQGLPYSNTGELFF. The whole variable domain, filled in from reference TRBV28 and TRBJ2-2, reads DVKVTQSSRYLVKRTGEKVFLECVQDMDHENMFWYRQDPGLGLRLIYFSYDVKMKEKGDIPEGYSVSREKKERFSLILESASTNQTSMYLCASSLQGLPYSNTGELFFGEGSRLTVL.

This clonotype was seen at least ten times. The chain uses TRBV29-1 and TRBJ1-2; perhaps TRBD1 as D (5 bases). The germline V gene has CDR1 SQVTM and CDR2 ANQGSEA. V dropped 7 bases and J dropped 7 bases, with 34 bases sitting between them. The CDR3 consists of 18 residues. CDR3 DNA: TGCAGCGCTTCCCTTCAATTCCCCCATAAGACAGTTGTCTCTGGCTACACCTTC. Amino acids: CSASLQFPHKTVVSGYTF.

This clonotype was observed at least ten times. The gene calls are TRBV20-1 and TRBJ1-2, with D possibly being TRBD1 (6 bases). Trimming shortened V by 0 bases and J by 8 bases, and 13 bases separated the two germline ends. Germline CDR1 and CDR2: DFQATT and SNEGSKA (reference sequence). The CDR3 runs 13 residues. This chain's CDR3 is CSAREGGGGGYTF. CDR3 coding DNA: TGCAGTGCTAGAGAAGGAGGGGGTGGGGGCTACACCTTC.

The chain combines TRBV5-6 with TRBJ2-7; 7 nucleotides line up with TRBD1. With 5 bases clipped from V and 2 bases from J, the junction kept 10 bases outside the gene matches. This CDR3 is 15 amino acids long. Germline-derived CDR1 and CDR2 are SGHDT and YYEEEE. CDR3 region: CASSYGGQLTYEQYF. DNA of the CDR3: TGTGCCAGCAGTTATGGGGGACAGCTAACCTACGAGCAGTACTTC.

This chain joins TRBV6-2 or TRBV6-3 and TRBJ2-7, with D unresolved. CDR3 size: 12 residues. Trimming removed 6 bases from V and 0 bases from J, with 6 bases in between. Germline V gene data show CDR1 as MNHEY and CDR2 as SVGEGT. The CDR3 loop reads CASSESSYEQYF. The CDR3 nucleotides are TGTGCCAGCAGCGAAAGCTCCTACGAGCAGTACTTC.

Ten or more counts support this clonotype. V is TRBV5-1 and J is TRBJ1-1; D possibly corresponds to TRBD1 (5 bases). The CDR3 extends over 12 amino acids. Germline values: CDR1 SGHRS, CDR2 YFSETQ. V was pared by 4 bases and J by 3 bases, with 7 bases between. CDR3 protein: CASSAGYTEAFF. The CDR3 DNA follows: TGCGCCAGCAGCGCAGGGTACACTGAAGCTTTCTTT. The full variable domain, completed using reference TRBV5-1 and TRBJ1-1, is KAGVTQTPRYLIKTRGQQVTLSCSPISGHRSVSWYQQTPGQGLQFLFEYFSETQRNKGNFPGRFSGRQFSNSRSEMNVSTLELGDSALYLCASSAGYTEAFFGQGTRLTVV.

This clonotype was observed at least ten times. The chain has TRBV7-2 and TRBJ2-7; 7 bases map to TRBD1. CDR3 length: 13 residues. In germline, CDR1 is SGHTA, CDR2 FQGNSA. V lost 4 bases to trimming and J lost 12 bases; unmatched junction nucleotides: 12. CDR3 sequence: CASSSDRARVAYF. For the CDR3, the DNA is TGTGCCAGCAGCTCCGACAGGGCCCGGGTCGCGTACTTC.

This clonotype was recorded a few times. V usage is TRBV9 and J usage is TRBJ2-6; 8 nucleotides agree with TRBD1. CDR1 is SGDLS and CDR2 is YYNGEE in the germline V gene. The J segment lost 3 bases and the V segment lost 3 bases, leaving 8 bases of the junction unmatched. The CDR3 runs 17 residues. The CDR3 DNA is TGTGCCAGCAGCGCATCCAGGGGGCATCGTGGGGCCAACGTCCTGACTTTC. Protein product: CASSASRGHRGANVLTF.

This clonotype showed up many times. This chain joins TRBV3-1 and TRBJ2-7; weak D call: TRBD2 (7 bases). V lost 1 base and J lost 5, with 12 bases in between. The CDR3 has 14 residues. Germline V gene sequence: CDR1 LGHDT, CDR2 YNNKEL (reference sequence). CDR3 nucleotides: TGTGCCAGCAGCCAAGTCGGGGGGCGCAACGAGCAGTACTTC. It codes for CASSQVGGRNEQYF.